The rows below give T cell receptor beta chains drawn from one sample of a study of blood T cell repertoires in COVID-19. Clones were sequenced by immunoSEQ multiplex PCR, and TCRdb holds only the in-frame ones, with some missing. The sample consists of more than 150,000 clones, around 77% of them appearing once. The sequenced sample consisted of peripheral blood. The receptors were sampled from a man in his sixties with active or convalescent COVID-19. Both conserved end residues are trimmed from each CDR3. The order of the fields is V gene, CDR3 protein.

v_call: TRBV11-2
cdr3_aa: ASSSRDSGRPSYEQY

v_call: TRBV7-6
cdr3_aa: ASSPGTGVGYEQY

v_call: TRBV19
cdr3_aa: ASIPDLGNTEAF

v_call: TRBV2
cdr3_aa: ATTAGEKLF

v_call: TRBV11-2
cdr3_aa: ASSLYGYNEQF

v_call: TRBV24-1
cdr3_aa: ATSDLDLRQGYRLTKNIQY

v_call: TRBV6-5
cdr3_aa: ASRVTWTGKNIQY

v_call: TRBV25-1
cdr3_aa: ASSAPPKQGYTEAF

v_call: TRBV6-5
cdr3_aa: ASSRPGQGVYEQY

v_call: TRBV20-1
cdr3_aa: SASTGLNTIY

v_call: TRBV5-6
cdr3_aa: ASSLGGLAGGRTGELF

v_call: TRBV12-3/TRBV12-4
cdr3_aa: ASSTGGDTQY

v_call: TRBV13
cdr3_aa: ASSRTGTMAYEQY

v_call: TRBV30
cdr3_aa: AWSVGVNEKLF

v_call: TRBV6-1
cdr3_aa: ASSEPGLLGRGGEQY

v_call: TRBV19
cdr3_aa: ASTNRDQPQH

v_call: TRBV12-5
cdr3_aa: ASGPPGLAGNEQF

v_call: TRBV24-1
cdr3_aa: ATSDSTRPGLGPGELF

v_call: TRBV4-3
cdr3_aa: ASSQEPSGSGEQY

v_call: TRBV5-6
cdr3_aa: ASSLGETVETQY

v_call: TRBV19
cdr3_aa: ASSTTTGGTEAF

v_call: TRBV5-4
cdr3_aa: ASSLGGGDEKLF

v_call: TRBV6-5
cdr3_aa: ASSRKTGYGYT

v_call: TRBV25-1
cdr3_aa: ASSEVGTARPYGYT

v_call: TRBV19
cdr3_aa: ASSRLGGDTEAF

v_call: TRBV19
cdr3_aa: ASTTEGAGGRTQY

v_call: TRBV7-2
cdr3_aa: VSSLQGVGSGYT

v_call: TRBV9
cdr3_aa: ASSPNREGSPLH

v_call: TRBV28
cdr3_aa: ASSLPGQGGYEQY

v_call: TRBV7-9
cdr3_aa: ASSSQGRGLYQETQY

v_call: TRBV6-5
cdr3_aa: ASSRDRYYGYT

v_call: TRBV4-2
cdr3_aa: ASSQDERRKNIQY

v_call: TRBV7-6
cdr3_aa: ASSLDDPTGTKETQY

v_call: TRBV19
cdr3_aa: ASSVQGVRLHEQY

v_call: TRBV5-5
cdr3_aa: ASRSRSTNNEQF

v_call: TRBV19
cdr3_aa: ASSIDRVQETQY

v_call: TRBV6-5
cdr3_aa: ASSPGTGPFQPQH

v_call: TRBV6-2/TRBV6-3
cdr3_aa: ASSPDRGDYSNQPQH

v_call: TRBV28
cdr3_aa: ASSTGEDYEQY

v_call: TRBV20-1
cdr3_aa: SASLQDSYGYT

v_call: TRBV21-1
cdr3_aa: ASSKETLGGNTEAF

v_call: TRBV11-2
cdr3_aa: ASSQNPSDYGYT

v_call: TRBV6-5
cdr3_aa: ASHRGGAGTDTQY

v_call: TRBV6-5
cdr3_aa: ASRTMGTLQETQY

v_call: TRBV21-1
cdr3_aa: ASSPRGRQGELF

v_call: TRBV5-4
cdr3_aa: ASSSRGGGRETQY

v_call: TRBV5-4
cdr3_aa: ASSLYSGYNTGELF

v_call: TRBV5-1
cdr3_aa: ASSLDINGNTIY

v_call: TRBV7-2
cdr3_aa: ASSSLAGQMF

v_call: TRBV10-3
cdr3_aa: AISDQTENTEAF

v_call: TRBV6-2/TRBV6-3
cdr3_aa: ASSPSGKSTDTQY

v_call: TRBV27
cdr3_aa: ASSQRTSGLYEQY

v_call: TRBV5-1
cdr3_aa: ASSLAGFDEAF

v_call: TRBV10-3
cdr3_aa: AIRPDSQETQY